The clone carrying this TCR beta chain has more than one count but fewer than ten. The data originate from a study of blood T cell repertoires in COVID-19. Study information: Nucleic acid was either cDNA or gDNA, and it came from T cells, B-cell-depleted T cells, or PBMCs.

With V trimmed by 1 base and J by 2 bases, 10 bases remained unmatched. The CDR3 is 18 residues long. The germline V gene encodes CDR1 KGHSH and CDR2 LQKENI. The authors' processing: Nucleated cell number was recorded as an estimate derived from reference gene primer amplification. Libraries were prepared by immunoSEQ multiplex PCR; TCRdb keeps only in-frame clonotypes and omits some of them. The D gene and trimming were derived from the DNA, and the V and J assignments and clone size from that table. The sample shows about 190,000 clones, just under 80% of them seen only once. The source of this sequence is a woman of 80 years or more with active or convalescent COVID-19. The material sequenced was peripheral blood. The chain has TRBV18 and TRBJ1-1; 10 nucleotides align to TRBD1. Here the CDR3 reads CASSPRVTGGHRNTEAFF. For the CDR3, the DNA is TGTGCCAGCTCACCACGGGTGACAGGGGGCCATCGAAACACTGAAGCTTTCTTT.